The 18 T cell receptor beta chains listed next were all sequenced from one sample in a study of memory CD4+ T cells and cytomegalovirus serostatus. The table came from immunoSEQ multiplex PCR; TCRdb's copy has only in-frame clones and leaves some out. This repertoire shows over 65,000 clones, approximately 80% found once; its top ten account for approximately 4.5%. Single viable CD3+CD4+CD8-CD45RO+ cells were sorted as the memory CD4+ T cells. The sample was memory CD4+ T cells from blood. The receptors here all came from an adult in good health and CMV-seropositive.

The rearrangement links TRBV19 to TRBJ2-5; TRBD2 matches at 10 bases. The V and J ends lost 5 bases and 4 bases, in that order; junction bases with no gene match: 13. This CDR3 is 17 amino acids long. The germline CDR1 and CDR2 sequences are LNHDA and SQIVND (reference sequence). CDR3 in amino acids: CASSLMGSGGAGETQYF. CDR3 coding DNA: TGTGCCAGTAGTCTGATGGGGAGCGGGGGGGCGGGAGAGACCCAGTACTTC.

The chain has TRBV6-1 and TRBJ1-4; D is unresolved. There are 14 residues in the CDR3. Germline loops: CDR1 MNHNS, CDR2 SASEGT. Trimming removed 5 bases at V and 6 bases at J, with 13 bases between. CDR3 protein: CASSTRGSDEKLFF. As DNA, the CDR3 is TGTGCCAGCAGTACGCGAGGGTCGGATGAAAAACTGTTTTTT.

The CDR3 DNA reads as TGTGCCAGCAGTCCCGGGACTAGCGTAACAGATACGCAGTATTTT. It translates to CASSPGTSVTDTQYF. The chain combines TRBV6-5 with TRBJ2-3; 10 bases are shared with TRBD2. V lost 5 bases and J lost 3; bases outside the gene matches: 5. CDR3 length equals 15 residues. Germline CDR1 reads MNHEY; CDR2 reads SVGAGI.

CDR3 nucleotides: TGCGCCAGCAGCCCTACGATCACAGATACGCAGTATTTT. Amino acids: CASSPTITDTQYF. The J gene is TRBJ2-3, the V gene TRBV4-3; D is undetermined. Deletions cut 4 bases from V and 2 bases from J, with 7 bases between. This CDR3 contains 13 residues. In germline, CDR1 is LGHNA, CDR2 YSLEER.

The rearrangement joins TRBV7-2 to TRBJ2-7; D is unclear. CDR3 length equals 13 residues. Germline assignment: CDR1 SGHTA and CDR2 FQGNSA. V was trimmed by 4 bases and J by 3 bases, leaving 10 bases between them. For the CDR3, the DNA is TGTGCCAGCAGCTCCGTGCGGCGCTACGAGCAGTACTTC. Amino acids: CASSSVRRYEQYF. Filled out from reference TRBV7-2 and TRBJ2-7, the complete variable domain reads GAGVSQSPSNKVTEKGKDVELRCDPISGHTALYWYRQSLGQGLEFLIYFQGNSAPDKSGLPSDRFSAERTGGSVSTLTIQRTQQEDSAVYLCASSSVRRYEQYFGPGTRLTVT.

This clone has a handful of counts. This chain uses TRBV7-3 with TRBJ2-1; 7 bases map to TRBD2. The CDR3 consists of 11 residues. Germline V lookup: CDR1 SGHTA, CDR2 FQGTGA. V shed 8 bases, J shed 8 bases, and the junction held 3 bases outside the gene matches. The CDR3 protein is CASGSGDEQFF. DNA for the CDR3: TGTGCCAGCGGGAGCGGGGATGAGCAGTTCTTC.

This chain joins TRBV19 and TRBJ2-7; TRBD2 matches at 7 bases. The germline V gene encodes CDR1 LNHDA and CDR2 SQIVND (reference sequence). The V segment lost 4 bases and the J segment 7 bases; nucleotides outside the gene matches: 10. The CDR3 has 14 amino acids. The CDR3 region has the DNA TGTGCCAGTAGTAACCAGCGGGGAGCGGGGGAGCAGTACTTC. Encoded protein: CASSNQRGAGEQYF.

This rearrangement joins TRBV13 to TRBJ1-3, with D possibly TRBD1 on 6 matching bases. With 3 bases removed from V and 0 bases from J, the gap between germline ends came to 15 bases. The CDR3 has 17 residues. The germline V gene has CDR1 PRHDT and CDR2 FYEKMQ (reference sequence). CDR3 region: CASSLRGGGGSGNTIYF. In nucleotides, the CDR3 is TGTGCCAGCAGCTTGCGGGGGGGAGGGGGCTCTGGAAACACCATATATTTT.

As to this clone: Other DNA sequences in this specimen translate into the identical CDR3. The chain recombines TRBV20-1 with TRBJ2-3; TRBD2 might be the D (6 bases). Germline V lookup: CDR1 DFQATT, CDR2 SNEGSKA (reference sequence). This CDR3 has 11 amino acids. With 6 bases removed from V and 6 bases from J, the gap between germline ends came to 10 bases. CDR3 region: CSASLADTQYF. DNA for the CDR3: TGCAGTGCCAGTCTAGCGGATACGCAGTATTTT.

This chain links TRBV2 with TRBJ1-6; 7 nucleotides line up with TRBD1. V was clipped by 3 bases and J by 7 bases; unmatched bases: 3. The CDR3 runs to 14 residues. Germline assignment: CDR1 SNHLY and CDR2 FYNNEI. CDR3 residues: CASSDSTGNSPLHF. CDR3 nucleotides: TGTGCCAGCAGTGATTCGACAGGGAATTCACCCCTCCACTTT.

The chain combines TRBV5-8 with TRBJ1-1; no firm D call. The germline V and J ends were trimmed by 5 bases and 5 bases, with 16 bases remaining between them. Germline CDR1 and CDR2: SGHTS and YDEGEE. The CDR3 spans 14 residues. CDR3 bases: TGTGCCAGCAGTTTTACGGACGGGTGGACTGAAGCTTTCTTT. This gives the protein CASSFTDGWTEAFF.

The CDR3 sequence is CASSYRDPKDSEQYF. Here the CDR3 DNA reads TGTGCCAGCAGCTACCGGGACCCCAAGGACTCCGAGCAGTACTTC. V usage is TRBV7-8 and J usage is TRBJ2-7; possibly TRBD1 or TRBD2 for D (5 bases each). Germline V gives CDR1 SGHVS, CDR2 FQNEAQ. The CDR3 extends over 15 amino acids. V was shortened by 4 bases and J by 6 bases, with 19 bases between the two germline ends.

This chain connects TRBV6-1 to TRBJ2-7; 7 nucleotides align to TRBD1. The CDR3 has 16 amino acids. Germline lookup yields CDR1 MNHNS and CDR2 SASEGT. V shed 0 bases, J shed 2 bases, and the junction held 7 bases outside the gene matches. CDR3 protein: CASSEATGTAAYEQYF. The CDR3 region has the DNA TGTGCCAGCAGTGAAGCTACAGGGACAGCTGCCTACGAGCAGTACTTC.

The chain employs TRBV10-3 and TRBJ2-5; TRBD1 might be the D (5 bases). With 4 bases removed from V and 0 bases from J, the gap between germline ends came to 15 bases. The V gene's germline CDR1 is ENHRY and CDR2 SYGVKD. The CDR3 has 16 amino acids. Here the CDR3 DNA reads TGTGCCATCAGTGGTGTCCGGACACCCGACCAAGAGACCCAGTACTTC. Encoded protein: CAISGVRTPDQETQYF.

The chain links TRBV5-6 to TRBJ1-5; D is undetermined. This CDR3 comprises 13 residues. Germline V gives CDR1 SGHDT, CDR2 YYEEEE. V was cut by 4 bases and J by 3 bases, with 8 bases left in between. This chain's CDR3 is CASSGRFNQPQHF. CDR3 coding DNA: TGTGCCAGCAGCGGGCGATTCAATCAGCCCCAGCATTTT.

This clone has a handful of counts. This rearrangement joins TRBV30 to TRBJ1-4; TRBD1 is a possible D gene (6 bases). The CDR3 is 13 amino acids. CDR1 and CDR2 from the germline V gene are GTSNPN and SVGIG (reference sequence). With 2 bases removed from V and 8 bases from J, the gap between germline ends came to 12 bases. CDR3 in amino acids: CAWSLQGPEKLFF. CDR3 coding DNA: TGTGCCTGGAGTTTACAGGGTCCCGAAAAACTGTTTTTT.

The rearrangement uses TRBV10-3 and TRBJ2-7, with D tentatively TRBD1 or TRBD2 (5 bases each). V lost 8 bases, J lost 1 base, and 6 bases lay in between. Germline V lookup: CDR1 ENHRY, CDR2 SYGVKD. This CDR3 contains 11 residues. The CDR3 protein is CAIGGSYEQYF. CDR3 nucleotide sequence: TGTGCCATCGGGGGTTCCTACGAGCAGTACTTC.

This clone was detected a few times. The chain combines TRBV15 with TRBJ1-1; D is undetermined. The germline gives CDR1 LNHNV, CDR2 YYDKDF (reference sequence). Trimming shortened V by 5 bases and J by 5 bases, and 21 bases separated the two germline ends. The CDR3 spans 16 residues. This CDR3 is CATSLFLGYSRTEAFF. In DNA, the CDR3 is TGTGCCACCAGCCTCTTTCTGGGATATAGTAGGACTGAAGCTTTCTTT.